One and the same sample provided the 15 T cell receptor beta chains below, sequenced in a study of cytomegalovirus exposure and HLA in healthy donors. Use of 60 Vbeta and 13 Jbeta primers characterized the PCR. The assay was immunoSEQ multiplex PCR, and TCRdb's table has in-frame clones only and misses some. Among fewer than 140,000 clones, more than 65% were seen once, and the ten largest hold around 6.4%. The sequencing sample was made of PBMCs. The receptor source for this set is a woman aged 45 to 65 in good health and CMV-seropositive.

Only a few counts were recorded for this clone. V and J are TRBV4-1 and TRBJ1-2; 9 nucleotides match TRBD1. This CDR3 spans 14 amino acids. The V and J ends lost 4 bases and 6 bases, in that order; junction bases with no gene match: 6. Germline V gene sequence: CDR1 MGHRA, CDR2 YSYEKL. The CDR3 sequence is CASSRTDRGDGYTF. For the CDR3, the DNA is TGCGCCAGCAGCCGGACGGACAGGGGCGATGGCTACACCTTC.

As concerns this clone: Germline and junction disagree at one end, which may indicate a read error. The chain joins TRBV30 to TRBJ2-5; a possible D gene is TRBD1 (8 bases). This CDR3 comprises 16 residues. Germline CDR1 and CDR2: GTSNPN and SVGIG (reference sequence). The CDR3 DNA is TGTGCCTGGAGCGCCCTTGGGCAGGGGGCGGGAGAGACCCGGTACTTC. This gives the protein CAWSALGQGAGETRYF. The variable domain in full, with the rest retrieved from reference TRBV30 and TRBJ2-5, is SQTIHQWPATLVQPVGSPLSLECTVEGTSNPNLYWYRQAAGRGLQLLFYSVGIGQISSEVPQNLSASRPQDRQFILSSKKLLLSDSGFYLCAWSALGQGAGETRYFGPGTRLLVL.

This chain connects TRBV7-2 to TRBJ2-7; tentative D call: TRBD2 (6 bases). The CDR3 length is 14 residues. From germline, CDR1 is SGHTA and CDR2 FQGNSA. Trimming stripped 1 base from V and 7 bases from J, with 14 bases between. CDR3 loop: CASSLVLASVEQYF. The DNA of the CDR3 is TGTGCCAGCAGCTTAGTTCTAGCTAGCGTTGAGCAGTACTTC.

With regard to this clone: Different DNA sequences within this sample yield the same CDR3. The chain links TRBV7-2 to TRBJ1-1; D is perhaps TRBD1 (6 bases). The CDR3 sequence is 14 residues long. The germline V gene encodes CDR1 SGHTA and CDR2 FQGNSA. Trimming removed 4 bases from V and 5 bases from J, with 14 bases in between. CDR3 sequence: CASSSRTARTEAFF. As DNA, the CDR3 is TGTGCCAGCAGCTCTCGGACAGCGCGAACTGAAGCTTTCTTT.

This clone has a single count. V is TRBV11-2 and J is TRBJ2-5; 11 bases align to TRBD2. Germline V CDR1 and CDR2: SGHAT, FQNNGV. CDR3 length: 15 residues. V lost 1 base to trimming and J lost 7 bases; unmatched junction nucleotides: 5. The chain's CDR3 is CASSLVGTSGGTQYF. The CDR3 bases are TGTGCCAGCAGCTTAGTAGGGACTAGCGGAGGGACCCAGTACTTC.

V usage is TRBV2 and J usage is TRBJ1-2; D might be TRBD1 (5 bases). The CDR3 runs 14 residues. The germline CDR1 and CDR2 sequences are SNHLY and FYNNEI. Trimming removed 5 bases at V and 6 bases at J, with 16 bases between. The CDR3 sequence is CASSRAGIAHGYTF. The CDR3, as DNA: TGTGCCAGCAGTAGGGCAGGGATAGCACATGGCTACACCTTC.

J is TRBJ1-2 and V is TRBV6-1, with unresolved D. V shed 6 bases and J shed 4 bases, with 12 bases lying between them. The CDR3 loop spans 13 amino acids. Germline V gives CDR1 MNHNS, CDR2 SASEGT. The CDR3: CASRRDSVYGYTF. CDR3 in DNA: TGTGCCAGCAGGAGGGATTCCGTCTATGGCTACACCTTC.

In nucleotides, the CDR3 is TGTGCCAGTCTCGACAGGGAGACTAATGAAAAACTGTTTTTT. Translated: CASLDRETNEKLFF. V usage is TRBV19 and J usage is TRBJ1-4; 7 bases fit TRBD1. Germline CDR1 and CDR2: LNHDA and SQIVND (reference sequence). The V and J ends lost 8 bases and 2 bases, in that order; junction bases with no gene match: 5. This CDR3 has 14 amino acids.

This sequence joins TRBV5-1 and TRBJ1-4, with 8 nucleotides matching TRBD1. Germline CDR1 is SGHRS and CDR2 is YFSETQ. The CDR3 runs to 15 residues. V gave up 4 bases and J gave up 6 bases; unmatched junction bases: 8. The CDR3 DNA follows: TGCGCCAGCAGCCCAACAGGGGGAAAATATGAAAAACTGTTTTTT. The encoded protein is CASSPTGGKYEKLFF.

The chain joins TRBV19 to TRBJ1-4; D is uncertain. V was trimmed by 10 bases and J by 8 bases, leaving 17 bases between them. Germline loops: CDR1 LNHDA, CDR2 SQIVND (reference sequence). There are 13 residues in the CDR3. Written as DNA, the CDR3 is TGTGCCACCCGAGGAGGGAAAACAGAAAAACTGTTTTTT. This translates into CATRGGKTEKLFF.

This clone has just a few counts. This chain joins TRBV5-6 and TRBJ1-2; 9 nucleotides line up with TRBD1. V was pared by 3 bases and J by 4 bases, with 4 bases of the junction left unmatched. Germline loops: CDR1 SGHDT, CDR2 YYEEEE. The CDR3 extends over 14 amino acids. CDR3 region: CASSYGTGLYGYTF. The CDR3 coding sequence is TGTGCCAGCAGCTACGGGACAGGGCTCTATGGCTACACCTTC. The full variable domain, in which reference TRBV5-6 and TRBJ1-2 provide the parts outside the CDR3, is DAGVTQSPTHLIKTRGQQVTLRCSPKSGHDTVSWYQQALGQGPQFIFQYYEEEERQRGNFPDRFSGHQFPNYSSELNVNALLLGDSALYLCASSYGTGLYGYTFGSGTRLTVV.

The chain has TRBV11-2 and TRBJ2-1; TRBD2 matches 9 bases. Germline V gene data show CDR1 as SGHAT and CDR2 as FQNNGV. The CDR3 contains 16 residues. V gave up 5 bases and J gave up 9 bases; unmatched junction bases: 14. The CDR3 DNA is TGTGCCAGCAGCCCAGGAGTGCGCGGGGGGGCGGGTGAGCAGTTCTTC. This translates into CASSPGVRGGAGEQFF.

The chain is built from TRBV6-6 and TRBJ1-2; D not resolved. Germline CDR1 is MNHNY and CDR2 is SVGAGI (reference sequence). V was clipped by 6 bases and J by 4 bases, with 12 bases between them. CDR3 size: 13 residues. The CDR3, as DNA: TGTGCCAGCAGGGAAACAGCCTTCTATGGCTACACCTTC. Translating it yields CASRETAFYGYTF.

The V call is TRBV5-1, the J call TRBJ1-2, with D unclear. Germline V CDR1 and CDR2: SGHRS, YFSETQ. The CDR3 has 14 residues. V gave up 0 bases and J gave up 2 bases, with 8 bases separating them. CDR3 nucleotides: TGCGCCAGCAGCTTGGTTCGCGGGAACTATGGCTACACCTTC. This encodes CASSLVRGNYGYTF.

The chain links TRBV29-1 to TRBJ1-1; D call uncertain. The CDR3 is made up of 10 amino acids. V lost 4 bases and J 11 bases, leaving 11 bases between the germline ends. CDR1 is SQVTM, CDR2 ANQGSEA, per germline. CDR3 in DNA: TGCAGCGTTGGCTCCGACGGGGCTTTCTTT. Translated: CSVGSDGAFF.